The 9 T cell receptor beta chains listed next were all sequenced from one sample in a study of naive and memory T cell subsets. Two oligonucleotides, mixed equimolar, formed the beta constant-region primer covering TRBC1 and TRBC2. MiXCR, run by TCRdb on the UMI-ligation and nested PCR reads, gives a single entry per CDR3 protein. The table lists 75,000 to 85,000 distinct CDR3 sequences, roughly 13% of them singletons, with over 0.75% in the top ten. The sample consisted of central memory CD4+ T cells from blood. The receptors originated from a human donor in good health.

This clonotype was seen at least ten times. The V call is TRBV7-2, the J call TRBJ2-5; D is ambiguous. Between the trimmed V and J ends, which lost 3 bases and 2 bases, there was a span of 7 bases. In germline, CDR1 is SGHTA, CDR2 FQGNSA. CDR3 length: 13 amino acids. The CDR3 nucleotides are TGTGCCAGCAGCTTCGGCTTTCAAGAGACCCAGTACTTC. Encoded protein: CASSFGFQETQYF.

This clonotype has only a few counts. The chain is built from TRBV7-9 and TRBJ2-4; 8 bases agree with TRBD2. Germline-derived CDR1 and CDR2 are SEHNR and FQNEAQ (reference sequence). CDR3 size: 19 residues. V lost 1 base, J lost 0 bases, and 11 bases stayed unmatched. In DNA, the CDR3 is TGTGCCAGCAGCTTAGGAGCTCTTAGCGGGGAGCTAGCCAAAAACATTCAGTACTTC. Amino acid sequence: CASSLGALSGELAKNIQYF.

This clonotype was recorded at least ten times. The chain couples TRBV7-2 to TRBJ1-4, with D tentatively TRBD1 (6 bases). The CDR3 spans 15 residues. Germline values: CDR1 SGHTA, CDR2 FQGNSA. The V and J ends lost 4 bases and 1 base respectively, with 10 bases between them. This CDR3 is CASSSQGLTNEKLFF. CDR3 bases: TGTGCCAGCAGCTCACAGGGATTAACTAATGAAAAACTGTTTTTT.

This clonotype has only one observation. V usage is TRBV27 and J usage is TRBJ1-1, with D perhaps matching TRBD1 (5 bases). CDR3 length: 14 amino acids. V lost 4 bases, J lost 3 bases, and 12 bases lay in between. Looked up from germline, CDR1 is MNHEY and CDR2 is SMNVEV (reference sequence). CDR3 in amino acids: CASSSQRGYTEAFF. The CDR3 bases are TGTGCCAGCAGTTCCCAGAGGGGTTACACTGAAGCTTTCTTT.

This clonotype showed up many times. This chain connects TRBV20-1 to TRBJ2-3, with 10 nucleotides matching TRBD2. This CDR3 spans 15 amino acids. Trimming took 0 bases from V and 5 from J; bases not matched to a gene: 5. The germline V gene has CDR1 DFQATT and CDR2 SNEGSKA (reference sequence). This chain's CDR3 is CSARDWLAGEDTQYF. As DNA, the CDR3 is TGCAGTGCTAGAGATTGGCTAGCGGGGGAAGATACGCAGTATTTT.

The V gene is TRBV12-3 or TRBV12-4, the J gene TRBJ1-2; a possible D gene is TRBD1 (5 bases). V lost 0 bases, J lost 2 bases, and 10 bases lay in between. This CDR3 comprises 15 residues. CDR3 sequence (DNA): TGTGCCAGCAGTTTAGCATCAGGGTCCAACTATGGCTACACCTTC. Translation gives CASSLASGSNYGYTF.

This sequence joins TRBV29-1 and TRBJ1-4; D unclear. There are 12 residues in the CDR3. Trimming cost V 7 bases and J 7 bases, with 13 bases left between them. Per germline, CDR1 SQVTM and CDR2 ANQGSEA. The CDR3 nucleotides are TGCAGCGCTGAGGAAACGGGTGAAAAACTGTTTTTT. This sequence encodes CSAEETGEKLFF. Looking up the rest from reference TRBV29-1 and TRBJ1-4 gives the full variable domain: SAVISQKPSRDICQRGTSLTIQCQVDSQVTMMFWYRQQPGQSLTLIATANQGSEATYESGFVIDKFPISRPNLTFSTLTVSNMSPEDSSIYLCSAEETGEKLFFGSGTQLSVL.

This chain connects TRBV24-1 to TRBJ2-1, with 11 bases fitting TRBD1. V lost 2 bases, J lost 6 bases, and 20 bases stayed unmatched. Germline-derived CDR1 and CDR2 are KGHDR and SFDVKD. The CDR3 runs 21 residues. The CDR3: CATSDSRAGTGGSGLINEQFF. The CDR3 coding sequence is TGTGCCACCAGTGATTCGAGAGCCGGGACAGGGGGAAGTGGCCTTATCAATGAGCAGTTCTTC.

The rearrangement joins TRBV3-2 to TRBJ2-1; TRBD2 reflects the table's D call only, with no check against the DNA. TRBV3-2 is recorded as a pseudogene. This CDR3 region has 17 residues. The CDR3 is CASSQRVLAGESNEQFF. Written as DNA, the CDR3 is TGTGCCAGCAGCCAGAGGGTTCTAGCAGGCGAGTCCAATGAGCAGTTCTTC.